The 17 T cell receptor beta chains listed next were all sequenced from one sample in a study of T-cell memory formation after mild COVID-19 (dated by TCRdb to about 2021). The library was prepared using 5' RACE. The sequencer was an Illumina NovaSeq 6000. Clones were called with MiXCR by TCRdb after fastp trimmed the public reads at Q25, and only in-frame beta chains were retained. Each CDR3 protein gets just one entry, which takes the most common genes and DNA from the rows behind it. The sample table contains over 350,000 distinct CDR3 sequences; only one count was recorded for approximately 15% of them. Roughly 21% of the sample goes to the ten largest clones. Sequencing was performed on PBMCs or a T cell subset sorted from them (not recorded which). These receptor sequences come from a man younger than 30 who had mild COVID-19 (a few samples of this study predate the infection). The sample titles of this study are shuffled in the database, so cell type and time point are left out; the donor was told from shared clones.

The DNA of the CDR3 is TGCGCCAGCAGCCGAGTAGGACAGGGTAACACCGGGGAGCTGTTTTTT. Its translation is CASSRVGQGNTGELFF. The chain combines TRBV4-3 with TRBJ2-2; 8 nucleotides align to TRBD1. The length of the CDR3 is 16 residues. V shed 4 bases and J 2 bases; nucleotides not matched to a gene: 6. CDR1 and CDR2 from the germline V gene are LGHNA and YSLEER.

This clonotype turned up a few times. J is TRBJ2-3 and V is TRBV2, with a weak D call TRBD2 (5 bases). Trimming cost V 7 bases and J 10 bases, with 18 bases left between them. The CDR3 runs to 13 residues. Germline V gives CDR1 SNHLY, CDR2 FYNNEI. The CDR3 DNA follows: TGTGCCAGCAAGGCGGGCCCCATGGGATCGCAGTATTTT. Translation: CASKAGPMGSQYF.

The V call is TRBV29-1, the J call TRBJ2-1; D is unclear. V gave up 7 bases and J gave up 4 bases, with 14 bases separating them. Germline assignment: CDR1 SQVTM and CDR2 ANQGSEA. This CDR3 has 13 amino acids. The CDR3 sequence: CSASPDTYNEQFF. The DNA for the CDR3 is TGCAGCGCTTCACCTGACACATACAATGAGCAGTTCTTC.

This clonotype has just a few counts. CDR3 residues: CASGGLAGGYEQFF. DNA for the CDR3: TGTGCTAGTGGCGGACTAGCGGGGGGTTATGAGCAGTTCTTC. The chain links TRBV12-5 to TRBJ2-1; the match to TRBD2 covers 14 bases. J lost 8 bases, V lost 6 bases, and 3 bases had no gene match. CDR1 LGHNT and CDR2 FRNRAP come from the germline V gene. The CDR3 is 14 amino acids.

In its sample, this clonotype was seen a few times. CDR3 coding DNA: TGCGCCAGCAGCCAAGGGACAGACTACGAGCAGTACTTC. Translated: CASSQGTDYEQYF. J is TRBJ2-7 and V is TRBV4-3; D is possibly TRBD1 (6 bases). The ends were cut back, 1 base at V and 3 bases at J, with 7 bases in the middle. The CDR3 is made up of 13 amino acids. Germline CDR1 and CDR2: LGHNA and YSLEER.

The chain carries TRBV5-5 and TRBJ1-4; 8 bases agree with TRBD1. Germline trimming cut 4 bases from V and 2 bases from J; bases unmatched to any gene: 16. Germline V gene data show CDR1 as SGHKS and CDR2 as YYEKEE (reference sequence). This CDR3 spans 19 amino acids. CDR3 protein: CASSPRTGSMSATNEKLFF. The CDR3 nucleotides are TGTGCCAGCAGCCCACGGACAGGGTCTATGTCGGCCACTAATGAAAAACTGTTTTTT.

This clonotype was counted only a few times. The chain links TRBV5-6 to TRBJ2-7; D gene uncertain. V was clipped by 7 bases and J by 4 bases, with 12 bases between them. The CDR3 sequence is 12 residues long. The germline gives CDR1 SGHDT, CDR2 YYEEEE. The CDR3 region has the DNA TGTGCCAGCGGACGACGAGGATACGAGCAGTACTTC. Its protein is CASGRRGYEQYF.

The rearrangement joins TRBV20-1 to TRBJ1-2; D is possibly TRBD1 (6 bases). V lost 1 base and J 3 bases, leaving 9 bases between the germline ends. Germline V gives CDR1 DFQATT, CDR2 SNEGSKA (reference sequence). The CDR3 extends over 13 amino acids. This CDR3 reads CSARAGHDYGYTF. CDR3 sequence (DNA): TGCAGTGCTAGAGCGGGACACGACTATGGCTACACCTTC.

The chain recombines TRBV12-3 or TRBV12-4 with TRBJ2-7; 12 bases match TRBD2. J gave up 3 bases and V 4 bases, and 7 bases lay outside the gene matches. This CDR3 is built from 16 residues. In DNA form, the CDR3 reads TGTGCCAGCAGTTCATTCTCGACTAGCGGGAGCTACGAGCAGTACTTC. Translation gives CASSSFSTSGSYEQYF.

This clonotype has just a few counts. The rearrangement joins TRBV7-9 to TRBJ1-1; D is undetermined. V was shortened by 1 base and J by 0 bases, with 6 bases between the two germline ends. Germline V CDR1 and CDR2: SEHNR, FQNEAQ (reference sequence). The CDR3 loop spans 14 amino acids. The DNA for the CDR3 is TGTGCCAGCAGCTTAGTGCCTTTGAACACTGAAGCTTTCTTT. It specifies CASSLVPLNTEAFF.

The chain is built from TRBV18 and TRBJ2-3, with TRBD1 matching over 12 bases. The CDR3 has 16 residues. Germline V CDR1 and CDR2: KGHSH, LQKENI. The ends lost 5 bases at V and 4 bases at J; junction bases unmatched: 7. CDR3 bases: TGTGCCAGCTCAATCGGGACAGGGGGCGCCCCAGATACGCAGTATTTT. As protein: CASSIGTGGAPDTQYF.

The count of this clonotype is one. This chain joins TRBV24-1 and TRBJ1-5, with D hard to call. CDR3 length: 14 amino acids. The germline V and J ends were trimmed by 5 bases and 4 bases, with 11 bases remaining between them. CDR1 and CDR2 (germline): KGHDR, SFDVKD. As DNA, the CDR3 is TGTGCCACCAGTGGGGCACGGGGAAATCAGCCCCAGCATTTT. This sequence encodes CATSGARGNQPQHF.

The gene calls are TRBV29-1 and TRBJ2-2, with D hard to call. Trimming took 4 bases from V and 2 from J, leaving 8 bases between them. The CDR3 covers 13 residues. Germline values: CDR1 SQVTM, CDR2 ANQGSEA. CDR3 protein: CSVGGINTGELFF. The CDR3 region has the DNA TGCAGCGTTGGTGGAATTAACACCGGGGAGCTGTTTTTT.

There are a few counts of this clonotype. The chain couples TRBV24-1 to TRBJ2-1; the D is unclear. Germline assignment: CDR1 KGHDR and CDR2 SFDVKD. The V end lost 2 bases, the J end lost 10 bases, and 8 bases lay between the germline ends. The CDR3 is made up of 12 amino acids. CDR3 nucleotides: TGTGCCACCAGTGATTACGCCGGGGAGCAGTTCTTC. It codes for CATSDYAGEQFF.

This clonotype was recorded many times. The chain employs TRBV6-2 or TRBV6-3 and TRBJ2-1; D remains unclear. V lost 3 bases to trimming and J lost 10 bases, with 4 bases between them. In germline, CDR1 is MNHEY, CDR2 SVGEGT. The CDR3 extends over 10 amino acids. The CDR3 is CASSYPEQFF. CDR3 coding DNA: TGTGCCAGCAGTTATCCGGAGCAGTTCTTC.

This clonotype has only a few counts. This rearrangement joins TRBV7-2 to TRBJ2-5; D not resolved. This CDR3 has 13 amino acids. Between the trimmed V and J ends, which lost 1 base and 5 bases, there was a span of 8 bases. The germline V gene has CDR1 SGHTA and CDR2 FQGNSA. CDR3 sequence reads: CASSLGFEETQYF. DNA for the CDR3: TGTGCCAGCAGCTTAGGGTTCGAGGAGACCCAGTACTTC.

The chain is built from TRBV28 and TRBJ2-7; D is undetermined. Between the trimmed V and J ends, which lost 4 bases and 2 bases, there was a span of 15 bases. There are 15 residues in the CDR3. Germline assignment: CDR1 MDHEN and CDR2 SYDVKM. This CDR3 is CASSSSSPAPYEQYV. The CDR3, as DNA: TGTGCCAGCAGTTCCTCCTCCCCCGCACCCTACGAGCAGTACGTC.